The TCR beta chain described here comes from a study of regulatory T cells in long-lasting Graves disease. TCR beta libraries were built with iRepertoire HTBI primers and Arm-PCR of CDR3 regions. Each CDR3 protein is one row after TCRdb ran MiXCR on the multiplex PCR reads. The sample lists around 430,000 distinct CDR3 sequences, roughly 23% occurring once. Overall study findings and caveats: There were preferences for TRBV28, TRBJ1-2 and TRBJ2-5 in persistent disease. Those with persistent Graves' had less TCR diversity than newly diagnosed patients.

Trimming left V 6 bases short and J 6 bases short, with 27 bases between. The CDR3 covers 17 residues. Looked up from germline, CDR1 is SNHLY and CDR2 is FYNNEI. Time point of the sample: persistent/refractory GD, antithyroid drugs over 5 years with positive TRAb. TCR sequences were obtained from RNA taken from PBMCs. Xi'an, China, was home to the endocrinology department that provided patients. This clonotype was counted many times. As yet, its antigen is unknown. The chain uses TRBV2 and TRBJ2-7; D not resolved. The source of this sequence is a female donor with Graves disease. The sequencing used peripheral blood mononuclear cells (PBMCs), collected when the disease was refractory, from a patient treated with antithyroid drugs. The chain's CDR3 is CASSLRVSGLLRIEQYF. Here the CDR3 DNA reads TGTGCCAGCAGCCTCCGTGTTTCAGGATTATTGAGAATCGAGCAGTACTTC.